The 15 T cell receptor beta chains below come from one sample, sequenced in a study of PD-1 blockade in classical Hodgkin lymphoma. Relapse was seen in all patients after autologous stem cell transplantation, and brentuximab vedotin exposure was variable. Repertoires were generated with immunoSEQ multiplex PCR, while TCRdb's copy carries only in-frame clones and drops some. The sample shows approximately 27,000 clones, 85% to 90% of them seen only once. The sample here was peripheral blood mononuclear cells (PBMCs), taken at baseline. Every receptor here comes from a human donor with classical Hodgkin lymphoma.

The chain joins TRBV19 to TRBJ1-2; unclear D gene. The germline V gene encodes CDR1 LNHDA and CDR2 SQIVND (reference sequence). This CDR3 has 14 amino acids. V was clipped by 2 bases and J by 4 bases, with 11 bases between them. CDR3 region: CASSIPQPIYGYTF. For the CDR3, the DNA is TGTGCCAGTAGTATACCCCAACCGATCTATGGCTACACCTTC.

V and J are TRBV12-5 and TRBJ2-7; 8 bases map to TRBD2. Trimming at V came to 4 bases and at J to 0 bases, leaving 5 bases not matched to a gene. Germline V CDR1 and CDR2: LGHNT, FRNRAP. This CDR3 is built from 15 residues. For the CDR3, the DNA is TGTGCTAGTGGTTGGGGCGGGGGGAGCTCCTACGAGCAGTACTTC. This gives the protein CASGWGGGSSYEQYF.

The chain couples TRBV6-1 to TRBJ1-1; D ambiguous. The V end lost 11 bases, the J end lost 4 bases, and 23 bases lay between the germline ends. CDR1 is MNHNS and CDR2 is SASEGT in the germline V gene. The CDR3 extends over 15 amino acids. The chain's CDR3 is CASLSGPTPLTEAFF. The CDR3 coding sequence is TGTGCCTCCCTCTCCGGACCCACGCCACTCACTGAAGCTTTCTTT.

The V and J genes are TRBV5-1 and TRBJ2-5, with D perhaps matching TRBD2 (5 bases). The V end lost 4 bases, the J end lost 4 bases, and 11 bases lay between the germline ends. Germline loops: CDR1 SGHRS, CDR2 YFSETQ. The CDR3 runs to 13 residues. The DNA of the CDR3 is TGCGCCAGCAGCCTGTGGGAGAGAGAGACCCAGTACTTC. The encoded protein is CASSLWERETQYF. The full variable domain, in which reference TRBV5-1 and TRBJ2-5 provide the parts outside the CDR3, is KAGVTQTPRYLIKTRGQQVTLSCSPISGHRSVSWYQQTPGQGLQFLFEYFSETQRNKGNFPGRFSGRQFSNSRSEMNVSTLELGDSALYLCASSLWERETQYFGPGTRLLVL.

The V call is TRBV15, the J call TRBJ2-7; 9 bases agree with TRBD2. J lost 2 bases, V lost 3 bases, and 8 bases had no gene match. The CDR3 totals 16 residues. Germline-derived CDR1 and CDR2 are LNHNV and YYDKDF (reference sequence). CDR3 loop: CATSSSGGPTPYEQYF. For the CDR3, the DNA is TGTGCCACCAGCAGTAGCGGGGGACCCACCCCCTACGAGCAGTACTTC.

Comment on this clone: The DNA is omitted, as the CDR3 cannot be located on it reliably, and the CDR3 follows TCRdb's listing. The rearrangement links TRBV5-5 to TRBJ2-7; the table's D call TRBD2 went unverified against the DNA. Germline V CDR1 and CDR2: SGHKS, YYEKEE (reference sequence). The CDR3 comprises 15 residues, both ends counted. CDR3 region: CASILGSGLGYEQYF.

V gene TRBV5-1 combines with J gene TRBJ2-1; TRBD2 matches 10 bases. J lost 3 bases, V lost 0 bases, and 6 bases had no gene match. Germline values: CDR1 SGHRS, CDR2 YFSETQ. The CDR3 length is 17 residues. The CDR3 DNA reads as TGCGCCAGCAGCTTGGCCTCTAGCGGGGGCCACTACAATGAGCAGTTCTTC. It yields the protein CASSLASSGGHYNEQFF. Full variable domain (rest looked up from reference TRBV5-1 and TRBJ2-1): KAGVTQTPRYLIKTRGQQVTLSCSPISGHRSVSWYQQTPGQGLQFLFEYFSETQRNKGNFPGRFSGRQFSNSRSEMNVSTLELGDSALYLCASSLASSGGHYNEQFFGPGTRLTVL.

V and J are TRBV7-9 and TRBJ2-7, with D uncertain. This CDR3 contains 13 residues. Per germline, CDR1 SEHNR and CDR2 FQNEAQ (reference sequence). Trimming shortened V by 1 base and J by 6 bases, and 10 bases separated the two germline ends. In DNA form, the CDR3 reads TGTGCCAGCAGCTTAGTCCCCTCAGCCGAGCAGTACTTC. Its translation: CASSLVPSAEQYF.

The chain combines TRBV7-2 with TRBJ2-7; TRBD2 might be the D (5 bases). The V gene lost 4 bases and the J gene lost 6 bases, with 16 bases spanning the gap. This CDR3 is 14 amino acids long. Germline V gene data show CDR1 as SGHTA and CDR2 as FQGNSA. CDR3 loop: CASSSPPVEGEQYF. The CDR3 DNA reads TGTGCCAGCAGCTCCCCCCCCGTTGAGGGCGAGCAGTACTTC.

This clone was seen more than once but under ten times. This chain uses TRBV7-2 with TRBJ1-3, with a possible D match to TRBD1 (6 bases). The germline V gene encodes CDR1 SGHTA and CDR2 FQGNSA. V lost 6 bases and J 7 bases, leaving 16 bases between the germline ends. This CDR3 comprises 14 residues. CDR3 DNA: TGTGCCAGCAGTTTCAAGGGGGACTTGAACACCATATATTTT. Its protein product is CASSFKGDLNTIYF.

The V call is TRBV7-2, the J call TRBJ1-5; maybe TRBD1 (6 bases). There are 17 residues in the CDR3. V lost 5 bases, J lost 4 bases, and 21 bases lay in between. Per germline, CDR1 SGHTA and CDR2 FQGNSA. In nucleotides, the CDR3 is TGTGCCAGCAGCCGCAGACAAACAGGGTCCGGGAATCAGCCCCAGCATTTT. This gives the protein CASSRRQTGSGNQPQHF.

The V gene is TRBV7-8, the J gene TRBJ2-2, with 12 bases aligning to TRBD2. The CDR3 has 17 amino acids. Germline V gene sequence: CDR1 SGHVS, CDR2 FQNEAQ. The ends lost 6 bases at V and 1 base at J; junction bases unmatched: 6. CDR3 bases: TGTGCCAGCAGGAAGACTAGCGGGGGCGGGAACACCGGGGAGCTGTTTTTT. Protein product: CASRKTSGGGNTGELFF.

This clone was seen a few times. The chain joins TRBV5-1 to TRBJ2-2, with a tentative D call TRBD1 (7 bases). Germline assignment: CDR1 SGHRS and CDR2 YFSETQ. V was clipped by 4 bases and J by 7 bases, with 11 bases between them. This CDR3 region has 13 residues. This CDR3 reads CASSQGEVGELFF. CDR3 DNA: TGCGCCAGCAGCCAGGGGGAGGTCGGGGAGCTGTTTTTT. The whole variable domain, remainder taken from reference TRBV5-1 and TRBJ2-2, is KAGVTQTPRYLIKTRGQQVTLSCSPISGHRSVSWYQQTPGQGLQFLFEYFSETQRNKGNFPGRFSGRQFSNSRSEMNVSTLELGDSALYLCASSQGEVGELFFGEGSRLTVL.

The chain has TRBV25-1 and TRBJ1-1; tentative D call: TRBD1 (5 bases). Germline V gene data show CDR1 as MGHDK and CDR2 as SYGVNS. Deletions cut 7 bases from V and 0 bases from J, with 15 bases between. This CDR3 contains 15 residues. The CDR3 sequence: CASKPPGGMNTEAFF. As DNA, the CDR3 is TGTGCCAGCAAGCCGCCCGGGGGAATGAACACTGAAGCTTTCTTT.

V is TRBV6-5 and J is TRBJ1-2, with a possible D match to TRBD1 (5 bases). Germline lookup yields CDR1 MNHEY and CDR2 SVGAGI. The CDR3 has 16 amino acids. Trimming removed 2 bases from V and 6 bases from J, with 19 bases in between. The CDR3 nucleotides are TGTGCCAGCAGTTACACATCCAGGGTAATGAAAGATGGCTACACCTTC. Translating gives CASSYTSRVMKDGYTF.